Listed here is a single T cell receptor (beta chain). Trimming took off 2 bases at V and 5 bases at J, with 9 bases between the two ends. This CDR3 has 13 amino acids. The V gene's germline CDR1 is MNHNS and CDR2 SASEGT. With roughly 540 ng total RNA as template and a constant-region primer, TCR beta cDNA was made. Slightly modified ARM-PCR with three nested multiplex PCR rounds yielded TCR beta libraries. The first two PCR rounds used TRBV1-TRBV30 forward primers with a C-beta reverse primer, about 10 cycles each. In TCRdb, the multiplex PCR reads were re-called with MiXCR into one record per CDR3 protein. The sample lists 330,000 or so distinct CDR3 sequences, less than 65% seen once, with 5% to 6.5% in the top ten. The sample is drawn from a study of tumor-infiltrating lymphocytes in primary liver carcinoma. Alongside blood RNA obtained from unsorted whole blood, germline DNA was also extracted.

Sequenced input: peripheral blood. The V call is TRBV6-1, the J call TRBJ1-1; no firm D call. The clonotype comes from a middle-aged man with primary liver carcinoma and hepatitis B virus infection. DNA of the CDR3: TGTGCCAGCAGTGAACCGGTGGGGACTGAAGCTTTCTTT. Its protein product is CASSEPVGTEAFF.